The rows below give T cell receptor beta chains drawn from one sample of a study of blood T cell repertoires in COVID-19. TCRdb's table, derived via immunoSEQ multiplex PCR, lists solely in-frame clones and lacks some. The sample records about 160,000 clones, about 85% being singletons. The sample consisted of peripheral blood. These receptors were collected from a human donor with acute or convalescent COVID-19. The donor label of this sample is uncertain. Each CDR3 is given with its conserved first and last residue. The D gene is left open where the match is weak. Clone size, where shown, is once, few, many, or a class for clones that have expanded.

CDR3nt | CDR3aa | j_gene | d_gene | abundance | v_gene
TGTGCCAGCAGTGCCCCGGACAGGGGGAACAATCAGCCCCAGCATTTT | CASSAPDRGNNQPQHF | TRBJ1-5 | TRBD1 | . | TRBV2
TGCGCCAGCAGCCGAAACACGAACACTGAAGCTTTCTTT | CASSRNTNTEAFF | TRBJ1-1 | . | . | TRBV4-3
TGTGCCAGCAACAGGGGGCCCTACAATGAGCAGTTCTTC | CASNRGPYNEQFF | TRBJ2-1 | TRBD1 | . | TRBV12-3/TRBV12-4
TGTGCCAGCAGTTGGACAGGGACGGGACGAACTGAAGCTTTCTTT | CASSWTGTGRTEAFF | TRBJ1-1 | TRBD1 | once | TRBV6-5
TGTGCCATCAGTTCCAGCGGTGGACAGATTTATGGCTACACCTTC | CAISSSGGQIYGYTF | TRBJ1-2 | . | . | TRBV10-3
TGTGCCAGCAGGAGTAGCGTAACCGGGGAGCTGTTTTTT | CASRSSVTGELFF | TRBJ2-2 | . | few | TRBV7-3
TGTGCCAGCAGTACGACAGGGGGCGCGGGGTCAAATCAGCCCCAGCATTTT | CASSTTGGAGSNQPQHF | TRBJ1-5 | TRBD1 | . | TRBV2
TGTGCCAGCAGACCAGGGGGCGTGAACACTGAAGCTTTCTTT | CASRPGGVNTEAFF | TRBJ1-1 | TRBD1 | . | TRBV5-4
TGTGCCACCAGTGATCGCACCGGGACAGTTTATGGCTACACCTTC | CATSDRTGTVYGYTF | TRBJ1-2 | TRBD1 | . | TRBV24-1
TGTGCCACCAGTGATTCGAGGACTAGCTACAATGAGCAGTTCTTC | CATSDSRTSYNEQFF | TRBJ2-1 | TRBD2 | . | TRBV24-1
TGTGCCAGCAGTTACGATTCCAGGGAACGGTGGAATGAGCAGTTCTTC | CASSYDSRERWNEQFF | TRBJ2-1 | . | . | TRBV6-2/TRBV6-3
TGTGCCAGTAGTATCTGGACAGGGGAAAATTCACCCCTCCACTTT | CASSIWTGENSPLHF | TRBJ1-6 | TRBD1 | . | TRBV19
TGTGCCAGCAGCTTAAGGAGTAGGAGGCTATCATCCGATACGCAGTATTTT | CASSLRSRRLSSDTQYF | TRBJ2-3 | . | . | TRBV7-2
TGTGCCAGCAGCCAAGTTTCGTACGGACAGGTCTATGGCTACACCTTC | CASSQVSYGQVYGYTF | TRBJ1-2 | TRBD1 | . | TRBV3-1/TRBV3-2
TGTGCCAGCAGCTCCGTTGGGGGGGCGAGTGGGGAGCTGTTTTTT | CASSSVGGASGELFF | TRBJ2-2 | . | . | TRBV7-2
TGCGCCAGCAGCCAGGACTTTTCAGGGGCGGCCCAGCCCCAGCATTTT | CASSQDFSGAAQPQHF | TRBJ1-5 | . | . | TRBV4-1
TGTGCCAGCAGCCCGGCGCGGGGTGTTAACATTCAGTACTTC | CASSPARGVNIQYF | TRBJ2-4 | . | . | TRBV3-1/TRBV3-2
TGTGCCTGGAGGAGCCGCGGGACAGTAAACACCGGGGAGCTGTTTTTT | CAWRSRGTVNTGELFF | TRBJ2-2 | . | . | TRBV30
TGTGCCAGCAGCTTAGTCAGTTACACCGGGGAGCTGTTTTTT | CASSLVSYTGELFF | TRBJ2-2 | . | . | TRBV11-1
TGTGCCAGCAGTTACGGGACAGGGAAGAATCAGCCCCAGCATTTT | CASSYGTGKNQPQHF | TRBJ1-5 | TRBD1 | . | TRBV6-5
TGTGCCAGCCGCCAGGGGCCCGGGGAGACCCAGTACTTC | CASRQGPGETQYF | TRBJ2-5 | . | . | TRBV19
TGTGCCTGGAGTGTAGGGTTCGGGGTGGTTGGGGAGACCCAGTACTTC | CAWSVGFGVVGETQYF | TRBJ2-5 | . | . | TRBV30
TGTGCCAGCAGCCCCCAGCCAAGCGGATTCTACAATGAGCAGTTCTTC | CASSPQPSGFYNEQFF | TRBJ2-1 | . | . | TRBV7-9
TGTGCCATCAGTGGTAGAACGGGACAGACGAACACTGAAGCTTTCTTT | CAISGRTGQTNTEAFF | TRBJ1-1 | TRBD1 | . | TRBV10-3
TGTGCCAGCAGCTCACAGGGAAAAGAGACCCAGTACTTC | CASSSQGKETQYF | TRBJ2-5 | . | . | TRBV5-4
TGTGCCAGCAGTCGGACGGGATCTAAGGGGAGGGTAGATACGCAGTATTTT | CASSRTGSKGRVDTQYF | TRBJ2-3 | TRBD2 | many | TRBV28
TGTGCCAGCAGTTTATCCCAGGGGCGGAGGTACGAGCAGTACTTC | CASSLSQGRRYEQYF | TRBJ2-7 | . | . | TRBV27
TGTGCCAGCTCACCACAGATCCCGGGGTTAAATGAGCAGTTCTTC | CASSPQIPGLNEQFF | TRBJ2-1 | . | . | TRBV18
TGTGCCAGCAGTTACCGACAGGGCTGGGGCTACGAGCAGTACTTC | CASSYRQGWGYEQYF | TRBJ2-7 | TRBD1 | once | TRBV6-6
TGTGCCAGCAGTAAAACCCGGGACTACTCCTACAATGAGCAGTTCTTC | CASSKTRDYSYNEQFF | TRBJ2-1 | TRBD2 | . | TRBV27
TGTGCCAGCAGCCAGGCCCCCGGGACAGGGAGCTCCTATAATTCACCCCTCCACTTT | CASSQAPGTGSSYNSPLHF | TRBJ1-6 | TRBD1 | . | TRBV3-1/TRBV3-2
TGTGCCAGCAGTCCCAGGGCCAACACCGGGGAGCTGTTTTTT | CASSPRANTGELFF | TRBJ2-2 | . | . | TRBV6-4
TGTGCCAGCTCACCATTTTCCTTCAGGGGTCGACTCTCTGGGGCCAACGTCCTGACTTTC | CASSPFSFRGRLSGANVLTF | TRBJ2-6 | . | once | TRBV18
TGTGCCACCAGCAGAAAAGATCTTGACAACAGGGTTGGCTACACCTTC | CATSRKDLDNRVGYTF | TRBJ1-2 | . | . | TRBV15
TGTGCCAGCAGCCGCGACAGGGGAGGGACCGGGGAGCTGTTTTTT | CASSRDRGGTGELFF | TRBJ2-2 | . | . | TRBV27
TGTGCCAGTCTCGGATCTGAGCGGGGGTACAATGAGCAGTTCTTC | CASLGSERGYNEQFF | TRBJ2-1 | TRBD2 | . | TRBV6-5
TGTGCCAGCAGCCCTTATTTCGGGACCGGGGAGCTGTTTTTT | CASSPYFGTGELFF | TRBJ2-2 | . | . | TRBV3-1/TRBV3-2
TGTGCCAGCAGCTCCGGGACAGTTTTACATTCACCCCTCCACTTT | CASSSGTVLHSPLHF | TRBJ1-6 | TRBD1 | . | TRBV11-3
TGTGCCAGCAGCCCATTTCAGGGGATCACTGAAGCTTTCTTT | CASSPFQGITEAFF | TRBJ1-1 | . | . | TRBV6-2/TRBV6-3
TGCGCCAGCAGAAAGATCGGGGGGGCAGCTAATTCACCCCTCCACTTT | CASRKIGGAANSPLHF | TRBJ1-6 | . | . | TRBV4-1
TGTGCCAGCAGCCCCCCCGAGGGCAGGAGTAACTATGGCTACACCTTC | CASSPPEGRSNYGYTF | TRBJ1-2 | . | . | TRBV11-2
TGTGCCAGCAGCCCTGACAGCTCCTCTGGAAACACCATATATTTT | CASSPDSSSGNTIYF | TRBJ1-3 | . | . | TRBV7-3
TGTGCCAGCACTCACCGGCTAGGGGCTAGCACAGATACGCAGTATTTT | CASTHRLGASTDTQYF | TRBJ2-3 | . | . | TRBV27
TGTGCCAGCAGCCCAGGGACAGCTAATCAGCCCCAGCATTTT | CASSPGTANQPQHF | TRBJ1-5 | TRBD1 | . | TRBV7-9
TGTGCCAGCAGACCAGAAGGGACAGGGTTGGGAGGCTACACCTTC | CASRPEGTGLGGYTF | TRBJ1-2 | TRBD1 | . | TRBV27